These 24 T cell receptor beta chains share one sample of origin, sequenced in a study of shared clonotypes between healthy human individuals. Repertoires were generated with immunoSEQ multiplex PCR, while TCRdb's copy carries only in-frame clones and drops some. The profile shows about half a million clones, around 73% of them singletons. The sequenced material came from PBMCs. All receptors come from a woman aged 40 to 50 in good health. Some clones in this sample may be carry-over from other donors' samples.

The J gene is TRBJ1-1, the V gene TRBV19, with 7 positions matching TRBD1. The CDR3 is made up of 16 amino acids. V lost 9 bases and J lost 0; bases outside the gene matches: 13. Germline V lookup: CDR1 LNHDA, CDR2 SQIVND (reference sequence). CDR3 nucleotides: TGTGCCAGCAGACAGGTCGGACAGGCGGTGAACACTGAAGCTTTCTTT. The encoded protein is CASRQVGQAVNTEAFF.

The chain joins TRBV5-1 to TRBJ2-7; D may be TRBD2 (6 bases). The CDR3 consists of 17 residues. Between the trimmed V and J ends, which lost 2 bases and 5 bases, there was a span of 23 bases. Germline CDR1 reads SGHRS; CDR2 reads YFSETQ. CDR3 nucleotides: TGCGCCAGCAGCTTACTTTCGGAGGGGCAAACTTCCCACGAGCAGTACTTC. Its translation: CASSLLSEGQTSHEQYF.

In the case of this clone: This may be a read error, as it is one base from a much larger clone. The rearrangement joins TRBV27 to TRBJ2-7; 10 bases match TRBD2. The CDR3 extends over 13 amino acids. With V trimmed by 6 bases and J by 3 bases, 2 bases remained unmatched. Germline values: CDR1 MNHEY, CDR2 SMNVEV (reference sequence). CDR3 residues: CASSLAGGYEQYF. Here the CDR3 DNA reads TGTGCCAGCAGCTTAGCGGGAGGCTACGAGCAGTACTTC.

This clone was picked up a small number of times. The CDR3 sequence is CASRTTGGTQYF. CDR3 DNA sequence: TGTGCCAGCAGAACGACAGGAGGTACGCAGTATTTT. V and J are TRBV6-5 and TRBJ2-3; D may be TRBD1 (6 bases). Per the germline V gene, CDR1 is MNHEY and CDR2 is SVGAGI. Trimming stripped 6 bases from V and 8 bases from J, with 12 bases between. This CDR3 has 12 residues.

CDR3 sequence reads: CASSPRDMGAYEQYF. The CDR3 DNA reads TGTGCCAGCAGCCCCCGCGACATGGGTGCCTACGAGCAGTACTTC. The V call is TRBV11-1, the J call TRBJ2-5; no clear D. The assigned J gene may be wrong: the sequence end matches TRBJ2-7 better. Germline CDR1 reads SGHAT; CDR2 reads FQDESV (reference sequence). This CDR3 contains 15 residues.

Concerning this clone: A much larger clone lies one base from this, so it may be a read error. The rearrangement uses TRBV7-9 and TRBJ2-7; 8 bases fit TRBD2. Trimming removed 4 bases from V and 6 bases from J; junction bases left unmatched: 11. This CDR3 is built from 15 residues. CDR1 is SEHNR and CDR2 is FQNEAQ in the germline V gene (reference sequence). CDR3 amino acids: CASSSRGAGEVEQYF. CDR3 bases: TGTGCCAGCAGCTCCCGTGGAGCGGGAGAGGTCGAGCAGTACTTC.

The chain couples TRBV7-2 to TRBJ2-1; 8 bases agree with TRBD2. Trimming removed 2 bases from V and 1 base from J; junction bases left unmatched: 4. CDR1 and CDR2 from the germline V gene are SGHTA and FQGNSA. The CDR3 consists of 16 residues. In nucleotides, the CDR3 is TGTGCCAGCAGCTTAACAGCGGGAGTATCCTACAATGAGCAGTTCTTC. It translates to CASSLTAGVSYNEQFF.

CDR3 sequence: CASSVESTNEKLFF. CDR3 sequence (DNA): TGTGCCAGCAGTGTCGAAAGTACTAATGAAAAACTGTTTTTT. V and J are TRBV2 and TRBJ1-4, with D unclear. Trimming cost V 4 bases and J 2 bases, with 8 bases left between them. The CDR3 consists of 14 residues. Per the germline V gene, CDR1 is SNHLY and CDR2 is FYNNEI.

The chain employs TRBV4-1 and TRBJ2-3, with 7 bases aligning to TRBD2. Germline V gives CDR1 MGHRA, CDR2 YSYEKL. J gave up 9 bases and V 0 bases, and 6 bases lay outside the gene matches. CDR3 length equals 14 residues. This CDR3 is CASSQEGRVDTQYF. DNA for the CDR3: TGCGCCAGCAGCCAAGAAGGGAGGGTTGACACGCAGTATTTT.

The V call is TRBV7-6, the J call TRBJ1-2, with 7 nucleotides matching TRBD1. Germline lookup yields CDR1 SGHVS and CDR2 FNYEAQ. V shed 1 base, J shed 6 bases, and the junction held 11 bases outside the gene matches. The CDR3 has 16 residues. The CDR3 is CASSLEQGSLVDGYTF. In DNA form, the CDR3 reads TGTGCCAGCAGCTTAGAACAGGGGTCTTTAGTCGATGGCTACACCTTC. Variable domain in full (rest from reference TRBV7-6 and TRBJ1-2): GAGVSQSPRYKVTKRGQDVALRCDPISGHVSLYWYRQALGQGPEFLTYFNYEAQQDKSGLPNDRFSAERPEGSISTLTIQRTEQRDSAMYRCASSLEQGSLVDGYTFGSGTRLTVV.

CDR3 bases: TGCGCCAGCAGCTTTACAGGGGGAAGGACTGAAGCTTTCTTT. It encodes CASSFTGGRTEAFF. The genes are TRBV5-1 and TRBJ1-1, with 8 bases aligning to TRBD1. The CDR3 has 14 amino acids. Losses at the gene ends were 2 bases for V and 5 bases for J; bases not matched to a gene: 5. Germline CDR1 reads SGHRS; CDR2 reads YFSETQ.

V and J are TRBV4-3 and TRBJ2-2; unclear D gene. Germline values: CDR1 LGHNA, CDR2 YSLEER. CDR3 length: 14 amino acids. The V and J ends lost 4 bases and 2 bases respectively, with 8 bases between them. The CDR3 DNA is TGCGCCAGCAGCCGCGCACTTAACACCGGGGAGCTGTTTTTT. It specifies CASSRALNTGELFF.

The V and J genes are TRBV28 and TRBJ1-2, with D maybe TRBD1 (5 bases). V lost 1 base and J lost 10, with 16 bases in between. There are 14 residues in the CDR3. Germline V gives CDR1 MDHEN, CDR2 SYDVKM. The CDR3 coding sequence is TGTGCCAGCAGTTTATCCACGGGCAGGGCTGACTACACCTTC. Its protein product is CASSLSTGRADYTF.

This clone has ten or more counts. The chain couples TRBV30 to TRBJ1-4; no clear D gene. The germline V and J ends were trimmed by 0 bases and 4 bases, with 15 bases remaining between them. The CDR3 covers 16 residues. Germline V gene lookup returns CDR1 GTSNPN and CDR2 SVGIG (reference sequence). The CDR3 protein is CAWSVLGGALNEKLFF. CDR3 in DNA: TGTGCCTGGAGTGTACTTGGTGGCGCCCTTAATGAAAAACTGTTTTTT.

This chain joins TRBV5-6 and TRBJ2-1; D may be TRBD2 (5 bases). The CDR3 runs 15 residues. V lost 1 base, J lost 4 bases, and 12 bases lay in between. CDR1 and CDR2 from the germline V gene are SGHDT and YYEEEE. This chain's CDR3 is CASSLLWEPYNEQFF. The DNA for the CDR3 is TGTGCCAGCAGCTTGCTGTGGGAGCCGTACAATGAGCAGTTCTTC.

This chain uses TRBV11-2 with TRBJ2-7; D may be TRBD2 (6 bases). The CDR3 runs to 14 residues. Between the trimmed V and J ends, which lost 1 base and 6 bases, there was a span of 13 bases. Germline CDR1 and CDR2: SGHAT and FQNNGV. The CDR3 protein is CASSLGGLTPEQYF. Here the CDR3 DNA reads TGTGCCAGCAGCTTAGGGGGACTTACGCCCGAGCAGTACTTC.

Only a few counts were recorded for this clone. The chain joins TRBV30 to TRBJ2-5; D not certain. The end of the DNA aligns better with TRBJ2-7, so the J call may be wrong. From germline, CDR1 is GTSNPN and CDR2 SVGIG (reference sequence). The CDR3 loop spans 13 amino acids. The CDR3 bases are TGTGCCTGGAGTGTTAGTAACGGGCACGAGCAGTACTTC. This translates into CAWSVSNGHEQYF.

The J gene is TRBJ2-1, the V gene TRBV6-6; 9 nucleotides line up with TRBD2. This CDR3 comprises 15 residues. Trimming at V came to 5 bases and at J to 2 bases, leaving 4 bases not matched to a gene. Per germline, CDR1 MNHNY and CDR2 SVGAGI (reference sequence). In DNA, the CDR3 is TGTGCCAGCAGTAACCTAGCGGGGACCTACAATGAGCAGTTCTTC. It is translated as CASSNLAGTYNEQFF.

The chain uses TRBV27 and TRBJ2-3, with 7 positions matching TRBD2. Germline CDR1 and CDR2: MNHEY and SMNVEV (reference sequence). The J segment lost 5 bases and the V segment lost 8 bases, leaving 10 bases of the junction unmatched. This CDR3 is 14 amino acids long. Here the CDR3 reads CASSRAGELDTQYF. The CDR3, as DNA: TGTGCCAGCTCCAGGGCGGGAGAATTAGATACGCAGTATTTT.

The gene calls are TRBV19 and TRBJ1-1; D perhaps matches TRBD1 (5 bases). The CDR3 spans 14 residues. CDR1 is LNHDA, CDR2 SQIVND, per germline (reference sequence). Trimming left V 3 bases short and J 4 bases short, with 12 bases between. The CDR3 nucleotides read TGTGCCAGTAGTATGGGCAGGGCCGCCACTGAAGCTTTCTTT. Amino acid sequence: CASSMGRAATEAFF.

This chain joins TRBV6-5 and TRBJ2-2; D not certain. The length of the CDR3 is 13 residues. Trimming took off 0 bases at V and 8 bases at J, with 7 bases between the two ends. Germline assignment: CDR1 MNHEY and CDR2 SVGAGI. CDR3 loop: CASSYSRRGELFF. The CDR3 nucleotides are TGTGCCAGCAGTTACTCGAGGCGAGGGGAGCTGTTTTTT.

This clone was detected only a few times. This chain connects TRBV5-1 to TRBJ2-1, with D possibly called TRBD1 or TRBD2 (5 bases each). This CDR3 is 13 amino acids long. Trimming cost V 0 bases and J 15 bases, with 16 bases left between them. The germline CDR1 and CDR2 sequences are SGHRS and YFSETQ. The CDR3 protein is CASSLEGSAASFF. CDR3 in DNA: TGCGCCAGCAGCTTGGAGGGGAGCGCAGCCTCGTTCTTC.

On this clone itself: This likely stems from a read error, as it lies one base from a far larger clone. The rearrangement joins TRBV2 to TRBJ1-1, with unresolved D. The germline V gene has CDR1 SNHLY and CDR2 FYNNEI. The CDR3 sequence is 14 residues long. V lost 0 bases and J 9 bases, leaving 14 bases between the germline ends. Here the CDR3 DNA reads TGTGCCAGCAGTGAAGCTGTAAAACTGACTAAAGCTTTCTTT. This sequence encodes CASSEAVKLTKAFF.

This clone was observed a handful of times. In nucleotides, the CDR3 is TGTGCCTGGACGCTAGGACAGGAGGGAAAGCAGTACTTC. This translates into CAWTLGQEGKQYF. The chain is built from TRBV30 and TRBJ2-7, with a tentative D call TRBD1 (7 bases). Germline lookup yields CDR1 GTSNPN and CDR2 SVGIG (reference sequence). The V gene lost 4 bases and the J gene lost 8 bases, with 18 bases spanning the gap. This CDR3 is built from 13 residues. The entire variable domain, with the rest obtained from reference TRBV30 and TRBJ2-7, is as follows: SQTIHQWPATLVQPVGSPLSLECTVEGTSNPNLYWYRQAAGRGLQLLFYSVGIGQISSEVPQNLSASRPQDRQFILSSKKLLLSDSGFYLCAWTLGQEGKQYFGPGTRLTVT.